This T cell receptor beta chain comes out of a study of metastatic and nonmetastatic thyroid tumors. This clone is judged medium-sized. TCRdb reanalyzed the PCR reads via MiXCR. This repertoire shows some 20,000 clones, over 20% found once; its top ten account for about 10%. All patients reached thyroid surgery having received no treatment beforehand. This CDR3 has 13 amino acids. Germline V lookup: CDR1 SGHRS, CDR2 YFSETQ. V was clipped by 5 bases and J by 4 bases; unmatched bases: 0. Sample: tumor tissue. The receptor was derived from a male donor with papillary thyroid cancer or a benign thyroid nodule (not recorded which). Some clones in this sample may be carry-over from other donors' samples. The chain uses TRBV5-1 and TRBJ1-4; TRBD1 matches 9 bases. The CDR3 coding sequence is TGCGCCAGCAGGGACAGGGGTAATGAAAAACTGTTTTTT. Its protein product is CASRDRGNEKLFF.